This TCR beta chain was documented in a study of T-cell reconstitution after alpha-beta-depleted transplantation in children. Unique molecular identifiers tagged the TCRbeta library. TCRdb used MiXCR to reprocess the PCR reads, holding one entry per CDR3 protein. The sample holds roughly 200,000 distinct CDR3 sequences; approximately 9.5% are singletons and the top ten take 5.5% to 8%. This clonotype came up many times. This CDR3 contains 15 residues. Between the trimmed V and J ends, which lost 1 base and 0 bases, there was a span of 11 bases. Germline V CDR1 and CDR2: SGHRS, YFSETQ. The sample in question was PBMCs from the stem cell graft donor, obtained from the stem cell graft. The chain links TRBV5-1 to TRBJ2-7, with a tentative D call TRBD2 (6 bases). The receptor was isolated from a human donor who donated a stem cell graft to a child with acute lymphoblastic leukemia. CDR3 coding DNA: TGCGCCAGCAGCTTGAGGAGGGGTAGCTCCTACGAGCAGTACTTC. It translates to CASSLRRGSSYEQYF. The variable domain in full, with the rest retrieved from reference TRBV5-1 and TRBJ2-7, is KAGVTQTPRYLIKTRGQQVTLSCSPISGHRSVSWYQQTPGQGLQFLFEYFSETQRNKGNFPGRFSGRQFSNSRSEMNVSTLELGDSALYLCASSLRRGSSYEQYFGPGTRLTVT.